This entry is about one T cell receptor beta chain. These data are taken from a study of blood T cells in healthy people across ages. This CDR3 contains 15 residues. Trimming cost V 0 bases and J 8 bases; bases outside gene matches: 9. In germline, CDR1 is SGHAT, CDR2 FQNNGV. It was with a sample-barcoded 5' primer and a J-beta primer mix that a second PCR of about 6 to 12 cycles was run. Each cDNA was tagged by a template-switch adaptor containing 12 random nucleotides. One entry per CDR3 protein results from TCRdb running MiXCR on the 5' RACE reads. Of hundreds of thousands of distinct CDR3 sequences detected, around 25% appear once; the ten largest clones hold approximately 2.9%. Healthy Caucasians from Russia aged roughly 6 to 90 served as donors. These data were likewise used in another study, on T cells of mothers and their children.

This clonotype was obtained from a boy younger than 18 in good health. The sample was blood. This chain uses TRBV11-2 with TRBJ1-2; 7 nucleotides align to TRBD1. DNA for the CDR3: TGTGCCAGCAGCTTAGATGATACAGGGGCTCGGGGCTACACCTTC. Its translation: CASSLDDTGARGYTF.